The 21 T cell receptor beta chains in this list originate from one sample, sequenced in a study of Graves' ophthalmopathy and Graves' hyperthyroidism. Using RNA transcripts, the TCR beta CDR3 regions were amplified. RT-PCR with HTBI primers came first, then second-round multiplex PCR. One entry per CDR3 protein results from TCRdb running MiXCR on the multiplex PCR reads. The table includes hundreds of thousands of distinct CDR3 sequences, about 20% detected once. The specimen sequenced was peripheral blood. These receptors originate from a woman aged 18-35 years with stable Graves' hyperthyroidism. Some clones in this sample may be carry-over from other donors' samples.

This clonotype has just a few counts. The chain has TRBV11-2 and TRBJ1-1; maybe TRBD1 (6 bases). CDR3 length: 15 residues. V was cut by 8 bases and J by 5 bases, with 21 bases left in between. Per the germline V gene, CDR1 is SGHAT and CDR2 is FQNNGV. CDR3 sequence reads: CASAWGAPWGTEAFF. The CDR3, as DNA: TGTGCCAGCGCTTGGGGGGCCCCCTGGGGGACTGAAGCTTTCTTT. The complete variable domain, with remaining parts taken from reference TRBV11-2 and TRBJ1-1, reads EAGVAQSPRYKIIEKRQSVAFWCNPISGHATLYWYQQILGQGPKLLIQFQNNGVVDDSQLPKDRFSAERLKGVDSTLKIQPAKLEDSAVYLCASAWGAPWGTEAFFGQGTRLTVV.

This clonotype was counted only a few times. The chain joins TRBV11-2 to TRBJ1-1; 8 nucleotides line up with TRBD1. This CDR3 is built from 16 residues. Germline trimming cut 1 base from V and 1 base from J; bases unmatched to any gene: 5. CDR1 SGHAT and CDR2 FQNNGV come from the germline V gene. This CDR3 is CASSLVGQGPNTEAFF. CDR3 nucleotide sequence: TGTGCCAGCAGCTTAGTTGGACAGGGACCGAACACTGAAGCTTTCTTT. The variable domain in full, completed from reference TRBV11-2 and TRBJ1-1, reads EAGVAQSPRYKIIEKRQSVAFWCNPISGHATLYWYQQILGQGPKLLIQFQNNGVVDDSQLPKDRFSAERLKGVDSTLKIQPAKLEDSAVYLCASSLVGQGPNTEAFFGQGTRLTVV.

CDR3 loop: CSAKEFRLQETQYF. CDR3 nucleotide sequence: TGCAGTGCTAAGGAATTTAGGCTGCAAGAGACCCAGTACTTC. V usage is TRBV20-1 and J usage is TRBJ2-5, with D unresolved. In germline, CDR1 is DFQATT, CDR2 SNEGSKA (reference sequence). This CDR3 is built from 14 residues. Trimming left V 4 bases short and J 2 bases short, with 14 bases between.

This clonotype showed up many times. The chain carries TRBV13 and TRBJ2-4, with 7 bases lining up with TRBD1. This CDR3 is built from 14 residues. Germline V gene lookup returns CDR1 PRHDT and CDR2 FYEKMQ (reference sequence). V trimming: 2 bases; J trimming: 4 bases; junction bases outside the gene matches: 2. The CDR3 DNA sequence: TGTGCCAGCAGCTTATTACAGGGGAAAAACATTCAGTACTTC. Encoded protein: CASSLLQGKNIQYF.

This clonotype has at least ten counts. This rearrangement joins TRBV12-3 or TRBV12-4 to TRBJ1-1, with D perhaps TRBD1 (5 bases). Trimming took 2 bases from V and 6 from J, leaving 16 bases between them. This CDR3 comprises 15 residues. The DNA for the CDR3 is TGTGCCAGCAGTTTATGGGGGATAGAGGCCCCTGAAGCTTTCTTT. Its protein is CASSLWGIEAPEAFF.

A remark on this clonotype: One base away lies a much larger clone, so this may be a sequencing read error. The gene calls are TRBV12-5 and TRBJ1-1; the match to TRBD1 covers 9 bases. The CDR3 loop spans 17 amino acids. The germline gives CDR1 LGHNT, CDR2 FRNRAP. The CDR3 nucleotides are TGTGCTAGTGGTTTGACCTCACGGGGGACAGGGAGGACTGAAGCTTGCTTT. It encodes CASGLTSRGTGRTEACF.

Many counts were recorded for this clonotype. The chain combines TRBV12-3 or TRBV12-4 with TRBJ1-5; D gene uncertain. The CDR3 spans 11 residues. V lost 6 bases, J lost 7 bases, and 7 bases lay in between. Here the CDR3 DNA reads TGTGCCAGCAGCATGGACCAGCCCCAGCATTTT. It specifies CASSMDQPQHF.

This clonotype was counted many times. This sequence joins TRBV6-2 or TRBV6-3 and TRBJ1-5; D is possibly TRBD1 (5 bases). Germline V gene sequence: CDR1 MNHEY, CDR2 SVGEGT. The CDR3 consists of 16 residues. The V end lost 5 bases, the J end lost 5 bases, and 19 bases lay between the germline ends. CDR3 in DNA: TGTGCCAGCAGTCCTAGCCTAACAGGAACCTATCAGCCCCAGCATTTT. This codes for CASSPSLTGTYQPQHF.

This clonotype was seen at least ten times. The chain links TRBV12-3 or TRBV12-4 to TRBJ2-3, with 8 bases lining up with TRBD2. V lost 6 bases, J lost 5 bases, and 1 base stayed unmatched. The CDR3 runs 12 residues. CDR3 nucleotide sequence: TGTGCCAGCAGCCGGGGGGGAGATACGCAGTATTTT. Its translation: CASSRGGDTQYF.

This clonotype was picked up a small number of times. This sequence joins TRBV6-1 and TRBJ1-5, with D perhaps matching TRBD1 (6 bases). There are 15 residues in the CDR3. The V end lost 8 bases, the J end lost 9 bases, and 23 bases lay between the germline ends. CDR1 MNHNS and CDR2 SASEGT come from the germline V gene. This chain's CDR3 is CASGKMARGHTPQHF. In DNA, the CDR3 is TGTGCCAGCGGAAAAATGGCGAGGGGACATACGCCCCAGCATTTT.

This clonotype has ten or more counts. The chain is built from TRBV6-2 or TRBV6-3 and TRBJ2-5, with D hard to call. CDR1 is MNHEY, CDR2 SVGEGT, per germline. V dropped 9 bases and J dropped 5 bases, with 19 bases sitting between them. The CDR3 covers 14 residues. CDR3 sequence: CASSNNPFGETQYF. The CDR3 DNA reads TGTGCCAGTAGCAATAACCCTTTTGGTGAGACCCAGTACTTC.

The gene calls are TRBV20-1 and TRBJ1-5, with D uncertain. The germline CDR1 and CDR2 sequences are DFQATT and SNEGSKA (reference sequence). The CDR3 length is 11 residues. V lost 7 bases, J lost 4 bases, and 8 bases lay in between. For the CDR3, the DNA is TGCAGTGTCGGTCGGAATCAGCCCCAGCATTTT. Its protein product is CSVGRNQPQHF.

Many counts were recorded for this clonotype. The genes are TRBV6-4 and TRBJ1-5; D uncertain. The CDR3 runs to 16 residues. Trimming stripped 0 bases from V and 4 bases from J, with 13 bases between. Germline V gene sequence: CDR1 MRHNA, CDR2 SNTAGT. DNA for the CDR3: TGTGCCAGCAGTGACTCTTGGCTGGGGAGAAATCAGCCCCAGCATTTT. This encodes CASSDSWLGRNQPQHF.

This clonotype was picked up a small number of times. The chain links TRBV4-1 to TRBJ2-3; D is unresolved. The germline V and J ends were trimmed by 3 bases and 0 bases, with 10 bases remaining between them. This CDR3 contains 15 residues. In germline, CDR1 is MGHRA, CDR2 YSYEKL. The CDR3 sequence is CASSQTFPSTDTQYF. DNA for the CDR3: TGCGCCAGCAGCCAGACTTTCCCCAGCACAGATACGCAGTATTTT.

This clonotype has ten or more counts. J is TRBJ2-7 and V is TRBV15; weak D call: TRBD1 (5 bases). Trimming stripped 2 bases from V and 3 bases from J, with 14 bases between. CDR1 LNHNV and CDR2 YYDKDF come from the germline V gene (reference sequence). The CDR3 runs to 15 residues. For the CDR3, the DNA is TGTGCCACCAGCAGACCCGGAACAGGTAACTACGAGCAGTACTTC. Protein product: CATSRPGTGNYEQYF.

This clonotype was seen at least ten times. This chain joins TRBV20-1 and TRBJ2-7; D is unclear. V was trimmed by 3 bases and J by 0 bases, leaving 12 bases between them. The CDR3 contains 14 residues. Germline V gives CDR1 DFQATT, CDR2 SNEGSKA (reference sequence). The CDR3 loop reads CSASYRTNSYEQYF. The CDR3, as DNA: TGCAGTGCTAGTTACAGAACAAACTCCTACGAGCAGTACTTC.

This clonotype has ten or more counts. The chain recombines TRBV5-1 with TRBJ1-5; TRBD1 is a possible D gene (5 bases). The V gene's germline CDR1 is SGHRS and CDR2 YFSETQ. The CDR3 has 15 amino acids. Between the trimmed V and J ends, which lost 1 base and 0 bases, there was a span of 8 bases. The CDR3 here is CASSLFTGSNQPQHF. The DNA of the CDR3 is TGCGCCAGCAGCTTGTTCACAGGTAGCAATCAGCCCCAGCATTTT.

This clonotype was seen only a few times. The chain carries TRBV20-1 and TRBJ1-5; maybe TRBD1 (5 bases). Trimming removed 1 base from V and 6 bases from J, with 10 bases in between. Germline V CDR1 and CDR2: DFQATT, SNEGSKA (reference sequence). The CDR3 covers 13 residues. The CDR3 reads CSARGRGVQPQHF. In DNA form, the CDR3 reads TGCAGTGCTAGAGGGAGGGGTGTTCAGCCCCAGCATTTT.

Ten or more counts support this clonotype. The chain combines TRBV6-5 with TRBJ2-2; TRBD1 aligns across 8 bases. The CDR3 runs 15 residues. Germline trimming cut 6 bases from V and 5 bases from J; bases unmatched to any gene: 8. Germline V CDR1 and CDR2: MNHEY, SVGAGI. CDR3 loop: CASRATGGSTGELFF. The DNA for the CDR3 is TGTGCCAGCAGGGCCACAGGGGGTAGTACCGGGGAGCTGTTTTTT.

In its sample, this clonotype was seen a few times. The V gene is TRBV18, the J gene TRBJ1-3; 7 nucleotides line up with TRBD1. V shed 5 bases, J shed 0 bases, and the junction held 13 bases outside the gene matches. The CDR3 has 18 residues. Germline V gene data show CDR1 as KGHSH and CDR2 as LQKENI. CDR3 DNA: TGTGCCAGCTCAGCGAAAGCGCTTCGACAGGGCTCTGGAAACACCATATATTTT. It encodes CASSAKALRQGSGNTIYF.

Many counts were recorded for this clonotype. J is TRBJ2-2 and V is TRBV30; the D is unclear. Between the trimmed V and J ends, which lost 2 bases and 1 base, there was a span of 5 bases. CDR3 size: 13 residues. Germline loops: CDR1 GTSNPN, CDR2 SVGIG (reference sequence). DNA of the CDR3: TGTGCCTGGAGTAGAGGGAACACCGGGGAGCTGTTTTTT. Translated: CAWSRGNTGELFF.